Detailed here is one T cell receptor (beta chain). Its target is not known. V lost 6 bases and J lost 0, with 18 bases in between. CDR3 length: 16 residues. From germline, CDR1 is SEHNR and CDR2 FQNEAQ (reference sequence). This sample is drawn from a study of T cells in Graves' hyperthyroidism and ophthalmopathy. Overall study findings and caveats: Also found in blood were most expanded thyroid clonotypes above 0.001. A model using 13 V-J features told ophthalmopathy apart from stable hyperthyroidism.

The CDR3 regions of TCR beta were amplified from RNA transcripts. HTBI primers drove first-round RT-PCR of the TCR CDR3. TCRdb analysed the multiplex PCR reads with MiXCR anew, one entry per CDR3 protein. The repertoire consists of 450,000 to 700,000 distinct CDR3 sequences, with 46% occurring once and the leading ten covering under 20%. Investigators excluded patients with uncontrolled infection, other autoimmune disease, pregnancy or lactation. The chain recombines TRBV7-9 with TRBJ2-7; TRBD2 is a possible D gene (5 bases). The origin of this receptor is an adult woman with Graves' disease, either hyperthyroidism or ophthalmopathy (not recorded which). The sequenced sample was peripheral blood or thyroid tissue (not recorded which). The CDR3 region has the DNA TGTGCCAGCAGTTACTCGATCAGTGGGAGCTCCTACGAGCAGTACTTC. As protein: CASSYSISGSSYEQYF.